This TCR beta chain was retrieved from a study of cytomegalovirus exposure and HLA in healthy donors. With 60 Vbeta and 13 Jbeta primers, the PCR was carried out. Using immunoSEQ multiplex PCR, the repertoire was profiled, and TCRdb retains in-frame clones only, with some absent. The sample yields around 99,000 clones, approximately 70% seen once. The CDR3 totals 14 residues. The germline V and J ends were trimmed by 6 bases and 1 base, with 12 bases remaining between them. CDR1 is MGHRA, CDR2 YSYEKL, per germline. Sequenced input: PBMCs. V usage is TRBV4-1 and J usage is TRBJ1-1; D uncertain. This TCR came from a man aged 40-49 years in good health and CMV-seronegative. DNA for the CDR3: TGCGCCAGCAGGCCATGGGGAGGGAACACTGAAGCTTTCTTT. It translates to CASRPWGGNTEAFF.